These T cell receptor beta chains were read from a single sample in a study of Ad26.COV2.S vaccination and SARS-CoV-2 variants. Sequencing used immunoSEQ multiplex PCR; TCRdb keeps in-frame clones, though not all of them. The data hold 430,000 or so clones, with roughly 89% observed a single time. Specimen: peripheral blood, collected in a trial of Ad26.COV2.S vaccine versus placebo. The receptors come from a person aged 18-65 years who received the Ad26.COV2.S COVID-19 vaccine or a placebo. The CDR3 runs from the conserved cysteine through the conserved F or W. The order of the fields is clone size, CDR3 length, J gene, V gene, D gene, CDR3 DNA, CDR3 protein. D genes are given only for firm matches. Part of the rows lack a size; the others show once, few, many or a class for expanded clones.

size: .; length: 15; J: TRBJ2-1; V: TRBV6-5; D: .; DNA: TGTGCCAGCAGCTCAGGGTGGGGGTCGTACAATGAGCAGTTCTTC; CDR3: CASSSGWGSYNEQFF
size: .; length: 18; J: TRBJ2-5; V: TRBV7-6; D: .; DNA: TGTGCCAGCAGTCGGCCGACCCTGGACAGTCCCGTGGGGGAGACCCAGTACTTC; CDR3: CASSRPTLDSPVGETQYF
size: once; length: 13; J: TRBJ2-7; V: TRBV2; D: .; DNA: TGTGCCAGCACCAGAAGAATTTCCTACGAGCAGTACTTC; CDR3: CASTRRISYEQYF
size: .; length: 17; J: TRBJ2-1; V: TRBV7-2; D: .; DNA: TGTGCCAGCAGCTCAGGGGGGCTAGCGGGCCTCTACAATGAGCAGTTCTTC; CDR3: CASSSGGLAGLYNEQFF
size: .; length: 14; J: TRBJ1-1; V: TRBV2; D: TRBD1; DNA: TGTGCCAGCAGTGAAGCCACAGGGGGCGCCGAAGCTTTCTTT; CDR3: CASSEATGGAEAFF
size: once; length: 19; J: TRBJ2-6; V: TRBV7-6; D: .; DNA: TGTGCCAGCAGCTTAGCGCCAGGCGGGTCTAGCTCTGGGGCCAACGTCCTGACTTTC; CDR3: CASSLAPGGSSSGANVLTF
size: .; length: 16; J: TRBJ1-3; V: TRBV7-8; D: .; DNA: TGTGCCAGCAGTCCACCCGGCGGCAGGCCTGGAAACACCATATATTTT; CDR3: CASSPPGGRPGNTIYF
size: .; length: 14; J: TRBJ1-6; V: TRBV9; D: TRBD1; DNA: TGTGCCAGCAGCGGGACGACAGGGGATTCACCCCTCCACTTT; CDR3: CASSGTTGDSPLHF
size: .; length: 15; J: TRBJ2-5; V: TRBV29-1; D: .; DNA: TGCAGCGTTGTAGGTACAGGGAGGGGATTAGGGACCCAGTACTTC; CDR3: CSVVGTGRGLGTQYF
size: .; length: 13; J: TRBJ1-2; V: TRBV6-5; D: .; DNA: TGTGCCAGCGTGGGGGGCAACAACTATGGCTACACCTTC; CDR3: CASVGGNNYGYTF
size: .; length: 15; J: TRBJ1-5; V: TRBV15; D: .; DNA: TGTGCCACCAGCAGAGAACCATGGGGCGATCAGCCCCAGCATTTT; CDR3: CATSREPWGDQPQHF
size: .; length: 13; J: TRBJ1-1; V: TRBV7-2; D: .; DNA: TGTGCCAGCAGCTTAGTAGTTTACACTGAAGCTTTCTTT; CDR3: CASSLVVYTEAFF
size: .; length: 14; J: TRBJ2-2; V: TRBV7-2; D: .; DNA: TGTGCCAGCCTAGACTCTACGTTGGCCGGGGAGCTGTTTTTT; CDR3: CASLDSTLAGELFF
size: few; length: 11; J: TRBJ1-2; V: TRBV19; D: .; DNA: TGTGCCAGTAGTAGGGCCTATGGCTACACCTTC; CDR3: CASSRAYGYTF
size: .; length: 12; J: TRBJ2-4; V: TRBV7-8; D: .; DNA: TGTGCCAGCAGCCCCCCCACAGACATTCAGTACTTC; CDR3: CASSPPTDIQYF
size: once; length: 11; J: TRBJ1-2; V: TRBV20-1; D: .; DNA: TGCAGTGCCGCCCACTCTTATGGCTACACCTTC; CDR3: CSAAHSYGYTF
size: .; length: 17; J: TRBJ2-3; V: TRBV5-4; D: TRBD2; DNA: TGTGCCAGCAGCTTGGGGGTTAGCGGGGGTTTGACAGATACGCAGTATTTT; CDR3: CASSLGVSGGLTDTQYF
size: once; length: 18; J: TRBJ2-4; V: TRBV7-8; D: TRBD1; DNA: TGTGCCAGCAGCCGAGACAGAGACAGGGGACTAGCCAAAAACATTCAGTACTTC; CDR3: CASSRDRDRGLAKNIQYF
size: .; length: 15; J: TRBJ2-1; V: TRBV28; D: TRBD2; DNA: TGTGCCAGCAGGCGGGGGGTGTGGGCGGGAGATGAGCAGTTCTTC; CDR3: CASRRGVWAGDEQFF
size: .; length: 17; J: TRBJ2-1; V: TRBV21-1; D: .; DNA: TGTGCCAGCAGCAAAAGGGCAGCGGGAGGGCGGGTAACTGAGCAGTTCTTC; CDR3: CASSKRAAGGRVTEQFF
size: .; length: 13; J: TRBJ1-5; V: TRBV7-2; D: .; DNA: TGTGCCAGCAGCCCAGCCCGGGGGCAGCCCCAGCATTTT; CDR3: CASSPARGQPQHF
size: .; length: 12; J: TRBJ2-1; V: TRBV11-3; D: .; DNA: TGTGCCAGCAGCTTGCCCTACAATGAGCAGTTCTTC; CDR3: CASSLPYNEQFF
size: .; length: 15; J: TRBJ2-1; V: TRBV9; D: .; DNA: TGTGCCAGCAGCGTAGAACCAGGTGACTACAATGAGCAGTTCTTC; CDR3: CASSVEPGDYNEQFF
size: .; length: 17; J: TRBJ2-2; V: TRBV5-1; D: TRBD2; DNA: TGCGCCAGCACCGGACTAGCGGGGGGGCGGAACACCGGGGAGCTGTTTTTT; CDR3: CASTGLAGGRNTGELFF
size: .; length: 12; J: TRBJ2-3; V: TRBV29-1; D: .; DNA: TGCAGCGCCTATCAAGGGAGCGATACGCAGTATTTT; CDR3: CSAYQGSDTQYF
size: once; length: 13; J: TRBJ2-3; V: TRBV4-2; D: .; DNA: TGTGCCAGCAGCCCCCCCTCGAGGGATACGCAGTATTTT; CDR3: CASSPPSRDTQYF
size: once; length: 15; J: TRBJ1-5; V: TRBV28; D: TRBD1; DNA: TGTGCCAGCAGTTTCCTAGGACAGGGCAATCAGCCCCAGCATTTT; CDR3: CASSFLGQGNQPQHF
size: .; length: 14; J: TRBJ1-2; V: TRBV30; D: .; DNA: TGTGCCTGGGGGAAGGTCCCTACTAACTATGGCTACACCTTC; CDR3: CAWGKVPTNYGYTF
size: .; length: 14; J: TRBJ1-1; V: TRBV7-2; D: .; DNA: TGTGCCAGCAGCCTCCTCGGCGCGAACACTGAAGCTTTCTTT; CDR3: CASSLLGANTEAFF
size: .; length: 15; J: TRBJ1-2; V: TRBV7-2; D: .; DNA: TGTGCCAGCAGCGTAACAGTGGTCCTCCACTATGGCTACACCTTC; CDR3: CASSVTVVLHYGYTF
size: .; length: 14; J: TRBJ1-4; V: TRBV13; D: .; DNA: TGTGCCAGCAGCTGGGGACCAGGGGATGAAAAACTGTTTTTT; CDR3: CASSWGPGDEKLFF
size: .; length: 13; J: TRBJ2-1; V: TRBV29-1; D: .; DNA: TGCAGCGTTGAACGCCCGGAGAGCGGGGAGCAGTTCTTC; CDR3: CSVERPESGEQFF
size: .; length: 15; J: TRBJ1-5; V: TRBV5-1; D: .; DNA: TGCGCCAGCAGCTTGGGGGGGCAGAGCAATCAGCCCCAGCATTTT; CDR3: CASSLGGQSNQPQHF
size: .; length: 17; J: TRBJ1-4; V: TRBV19; D: .; DNA: TGTGCCAGTAGTACTTGGGACAACAGACCTGAGAATGAAAAACTGTTTTTT; CDR3: CASSTWDNRPENEKLFF
size: .; length: 15; J: TRBJ2-1; V: TRBV6-5; D: .; DNA: TGTGCCAGCAGTCTGACACTTAGCTCCTACAATGAGCAGTTCTTC; CDR3: CASSLTLSSYNEQFF
size: .; length: 15; J: TRBJ1-5; V: TRBV5-1; D: .; DNA: TGCGCCAGCAGCTTAGGAGGTCTGAGCAATCAGCCCCAGCATTTT; CDR3: CASSLGGLSNQPQHF
size: .; length: 11; J: TRBJ2-1; V: TRBV5-1; D: .; DNA: TGCGCCAGCGGGGGAGCCAATGAGCAGTTCTTC; CDR3: CASGGANEQFF
size: few; length: 16; J: TRBJ1-5; V: TRBV6-1; D: .; DNA: TGTGCCAGCAGTGAATTTAGTATCAGGGGCGGTCAGCCCCAGCATTTT; CDR3: CASSEFSIRGGQPQHF
size: .; length: 14; J: TRBJ2-1; V: TRBV6-1; D: TRBD2; DNA: TGTGCCAGCAGAACTAGCGGGGGGGCCGAAGAGCAGTTCTTC; CDR3: CASRTSGGAEEQFF
size: .; length: 12; J: TRBJ2-1; V: TRBV29-1; D: .; DNA: TGCAGCGCCCCACAGGGTAGCAATGAGCAGTTCTTC; CDR3: CSAPQGSNEQFF
size: once; length: 16; J: TRBJ2-1; V: TRBV4-3; D: .; DNA: TGCGCCAGCAGCCAAGTCTGGCGGAACTCCTACAATGAGCAGTTCTTC; CDR3: CASSQVWRNSYNEQFF
size: .; length: 13; J: TRBJ2-5; V: TRBV5-1; D: .; DNA: TGCGCCAGCAGCTTGAACATTCGGGAGACCCAGTACTTC; CDR3: CASSLNIRETQYF
size: .; length: 14; J: TRBJ1-1; V: TRBV7-9; D: .; DNA: TGTGCCAGCAGCGGCCAACAGGCGGGCACTGAAGCTTTCTTT; CDR3: CASSGQQAGTEAFF
size: once; length: 16; J: TRBJ2-1; V: TRBV12-2; D: .; DNA: TGTGCAAGTCGCTTAGTACTAGCGGGGGGGCCCGGTGAGCAGTTCTTC; CDR3: CASRLVLAGGPGEQFF
size: .; length: 14; J: TRBJ1-6; V: TRBV7-9; D: .; DNA: TGTGCCAGCAGCTCGAAGGGCGGTAATTCACCCCTCCACTTT; CDR3: CASSSKGGNSPLHF